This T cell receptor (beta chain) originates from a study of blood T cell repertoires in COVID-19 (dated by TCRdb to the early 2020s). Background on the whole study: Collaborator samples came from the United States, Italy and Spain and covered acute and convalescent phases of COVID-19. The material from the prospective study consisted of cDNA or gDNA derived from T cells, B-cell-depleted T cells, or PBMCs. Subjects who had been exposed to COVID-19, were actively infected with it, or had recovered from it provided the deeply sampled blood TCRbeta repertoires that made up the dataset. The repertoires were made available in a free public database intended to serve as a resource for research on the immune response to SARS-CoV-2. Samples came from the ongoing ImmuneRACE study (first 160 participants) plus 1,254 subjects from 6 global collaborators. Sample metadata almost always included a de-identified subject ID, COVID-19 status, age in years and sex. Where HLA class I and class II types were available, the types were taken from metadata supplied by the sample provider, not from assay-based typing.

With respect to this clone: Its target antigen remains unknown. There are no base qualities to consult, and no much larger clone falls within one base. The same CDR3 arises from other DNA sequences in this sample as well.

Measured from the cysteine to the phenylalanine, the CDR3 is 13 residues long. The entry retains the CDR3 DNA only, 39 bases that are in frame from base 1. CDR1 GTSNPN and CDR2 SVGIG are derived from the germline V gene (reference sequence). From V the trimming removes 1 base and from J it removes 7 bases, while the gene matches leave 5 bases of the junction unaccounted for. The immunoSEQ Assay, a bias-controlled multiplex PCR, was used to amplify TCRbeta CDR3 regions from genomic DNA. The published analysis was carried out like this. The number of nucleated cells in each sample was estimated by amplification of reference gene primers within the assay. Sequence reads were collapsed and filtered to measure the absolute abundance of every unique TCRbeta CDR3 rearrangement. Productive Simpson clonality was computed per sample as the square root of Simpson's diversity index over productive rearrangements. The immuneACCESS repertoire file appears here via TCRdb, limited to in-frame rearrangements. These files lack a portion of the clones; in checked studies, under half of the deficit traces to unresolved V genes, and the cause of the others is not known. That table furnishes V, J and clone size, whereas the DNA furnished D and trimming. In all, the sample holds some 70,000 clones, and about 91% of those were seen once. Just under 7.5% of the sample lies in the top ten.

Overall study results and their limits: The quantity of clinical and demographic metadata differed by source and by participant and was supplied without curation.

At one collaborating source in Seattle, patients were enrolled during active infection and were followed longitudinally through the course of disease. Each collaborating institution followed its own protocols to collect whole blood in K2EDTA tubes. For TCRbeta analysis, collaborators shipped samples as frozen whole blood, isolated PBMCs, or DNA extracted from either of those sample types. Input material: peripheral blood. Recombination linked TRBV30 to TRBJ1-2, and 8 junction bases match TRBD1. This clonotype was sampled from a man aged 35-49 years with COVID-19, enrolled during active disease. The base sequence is TGTGCCTGGAGTGAGCAGGGGGCGGGTGGCTACACCTTC. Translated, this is CAWSEQGAGGYTF.